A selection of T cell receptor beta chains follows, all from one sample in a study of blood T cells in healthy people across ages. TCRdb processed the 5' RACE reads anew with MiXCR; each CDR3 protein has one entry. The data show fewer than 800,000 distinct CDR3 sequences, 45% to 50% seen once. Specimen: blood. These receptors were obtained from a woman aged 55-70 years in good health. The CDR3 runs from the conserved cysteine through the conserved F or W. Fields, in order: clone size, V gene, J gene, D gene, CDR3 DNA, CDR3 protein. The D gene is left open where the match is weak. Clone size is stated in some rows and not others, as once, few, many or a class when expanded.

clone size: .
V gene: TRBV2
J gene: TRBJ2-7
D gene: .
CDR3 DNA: TGTGCCAGCACCCTAGACAGCACAACCTGCGAGCAGTACTTC
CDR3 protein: CASTLDSTTCEQYF

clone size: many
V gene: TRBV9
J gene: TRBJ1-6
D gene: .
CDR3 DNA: TGTGCCAGCAGCAAAGACAGGAATTCACCCCTCCACTTT
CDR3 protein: CASSKDRNSPLHF

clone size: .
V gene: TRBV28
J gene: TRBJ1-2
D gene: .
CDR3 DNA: TGTGCCAGCAGTTTTGGCGGAGAAACCTATGGCTACACCTTC
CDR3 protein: CASSFGGETYGYTF

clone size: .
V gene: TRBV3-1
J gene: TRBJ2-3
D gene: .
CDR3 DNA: TGTGTCAGCAGCCAAGTATACCGCCAGGGAGGCACAGATACGCAGTATTTT
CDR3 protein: CVSSQVYRQGGTDTQYF

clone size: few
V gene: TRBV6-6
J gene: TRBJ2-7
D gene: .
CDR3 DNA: TGTGCCAGCAGCCATAGCGGAGGGTCCTACGAGCAGTACTTC
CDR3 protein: CASSHSGGSYEQYF

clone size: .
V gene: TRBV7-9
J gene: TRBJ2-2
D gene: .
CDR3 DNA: TGTGCCAGCACCTCAGCCAGGAACACCGGGGAGCTGTTTTTT
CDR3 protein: CASTSARNTGELFF

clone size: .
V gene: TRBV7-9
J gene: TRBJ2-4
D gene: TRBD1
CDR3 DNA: TGTGCCAGCAGCCACCCACAGGGGGCGCCGGACATTCAGTACTTC
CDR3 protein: CASSHPQGAPDIQYF

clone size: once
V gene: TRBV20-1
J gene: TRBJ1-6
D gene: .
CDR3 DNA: TGCAGTGCTAGAGGGCCGGGACAATCGGATTCACCCCTCCACTTT
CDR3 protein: CSARGPGQSDSPLHF

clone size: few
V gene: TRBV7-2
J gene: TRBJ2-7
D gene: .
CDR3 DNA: TGTGCCAGCAGCCAAGGGAAGGAGCAGTACTTC
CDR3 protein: CASSQGKEQYF

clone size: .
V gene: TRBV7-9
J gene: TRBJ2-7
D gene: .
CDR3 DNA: TGTGCCAGCAGCTTAGGTCCCCCGGCCCCCGAGCAGTACTTC
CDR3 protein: CASSLGPPAPEQYF

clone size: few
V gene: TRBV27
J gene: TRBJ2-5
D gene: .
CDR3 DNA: TGTGCCAGCAGTCCCCTGGGGGGGGCAGGAAGAAGGGAGACCCAGTACTTC
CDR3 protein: CASSPLGGAGRRETQYF

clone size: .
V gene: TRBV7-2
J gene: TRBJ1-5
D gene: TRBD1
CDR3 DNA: TGTGCCAGCAGCTTAGGACAGGGGCATAGCAATCAGCCCCAGCATTTT
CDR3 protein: CASSLGQGHSNQPQHF

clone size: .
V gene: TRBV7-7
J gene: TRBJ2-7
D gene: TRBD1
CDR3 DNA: TGTGCTAGCAGCCGGACAGGCTCCTACAATGAGCAGTACTTC
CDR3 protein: CASSRTGSYNEQYF

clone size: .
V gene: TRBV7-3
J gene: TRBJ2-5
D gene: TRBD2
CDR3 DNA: TGTGCCAGCAGCATGGGACTAGCGGGACAAGAGACCCAGTACTTC
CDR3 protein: CASSMGLAGQETQYF

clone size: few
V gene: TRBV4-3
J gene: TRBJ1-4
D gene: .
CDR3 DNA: TGCGCCAGCAGCCAAGGTGTCAGTGAAAATGAAAAACTGTTTTTT
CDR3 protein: CASSQGVSENEKLFF

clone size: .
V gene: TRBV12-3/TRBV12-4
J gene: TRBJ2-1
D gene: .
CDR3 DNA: TGTGCCAGCAGTTTGAGCGGGTTCTCCTACAATGAGCAGCTCTTC
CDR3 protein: CASSLSGFSYNEQLF

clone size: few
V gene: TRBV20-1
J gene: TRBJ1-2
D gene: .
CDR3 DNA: TGCAGTGCTAGGCCAGGGGAGCGATATGGCTACACCTTC
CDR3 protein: CSARPGERYGYTF

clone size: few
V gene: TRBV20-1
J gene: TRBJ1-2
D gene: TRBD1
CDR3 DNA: TGCAGTGCTATGGAGGGGGCGGGCTATGGCTACACCTTC
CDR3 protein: CSAMEGAGYGYTF

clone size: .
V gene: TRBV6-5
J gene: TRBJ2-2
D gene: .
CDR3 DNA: TGTGCCAGCAGTTACTCGAGTGGGGGCGACACCGGGGAGCTGTTTTTT
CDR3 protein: CASSYSSGGDTGELFF

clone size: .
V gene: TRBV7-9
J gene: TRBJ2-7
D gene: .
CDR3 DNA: TGTGCCAGCAGCCCAGAAAAGTCCTACGAGCAGTACTTC
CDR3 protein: CASSPEKSYEQYF

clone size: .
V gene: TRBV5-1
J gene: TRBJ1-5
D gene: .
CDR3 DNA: TGCGCCAGCAGCTTGGTGGCAGGGGTACAGCCCCAGCATTTT
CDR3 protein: CASSLVAGVQPQHF

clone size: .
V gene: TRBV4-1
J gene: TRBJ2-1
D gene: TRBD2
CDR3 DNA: TGCGCCAGCAGCCAAAGGACTAGCGGGAGGGGGGACAATGAGCAGTTCTTC
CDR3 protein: CASSQRTSGRGDNEQFF

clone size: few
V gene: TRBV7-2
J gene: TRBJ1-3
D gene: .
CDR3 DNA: TGTGCCAGCAGCTTAGTTACAGGCCCTGGAAACACCATATATTTT
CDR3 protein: CASSLVTGPGNTIYF

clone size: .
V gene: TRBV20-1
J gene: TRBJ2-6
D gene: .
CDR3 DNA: TGCAGTGCTGTGGGTGTTACTGGGGCCAACGTCCTGACTTTC
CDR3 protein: CSAVGVTGANVLTF

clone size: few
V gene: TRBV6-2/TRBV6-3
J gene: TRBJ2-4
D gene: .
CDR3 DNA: TGTGCCAGCAGTTATGGTCTCATAGCCAAAAACATTCAGTACTTC
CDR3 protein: CASSYGLIAKNIQYF

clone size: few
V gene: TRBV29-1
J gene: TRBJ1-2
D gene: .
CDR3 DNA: TGCAGCGTTGGCTTGGTGCGTGACTATGGCTACACCTTC
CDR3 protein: CSVGLVRDYGYTF

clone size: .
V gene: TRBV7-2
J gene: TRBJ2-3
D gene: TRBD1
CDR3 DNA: TGTGCCAGCAGTTGGGACAGGGGCGAAGATACGCAGTATTTT
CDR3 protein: CASSWDRGEDTQYF

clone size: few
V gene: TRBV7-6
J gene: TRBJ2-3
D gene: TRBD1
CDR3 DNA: TGTGCCAGCAGCTTAGCGACAGGGGGCAAGGATACGCAGTATTTT
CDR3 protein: CASSLATGGKDTQYF

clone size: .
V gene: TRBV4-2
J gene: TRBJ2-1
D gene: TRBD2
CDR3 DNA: TGTGCCAGCAGCCAGGGGGTAGCGGGAGAAAATGAGCAGTTCTTC
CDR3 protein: CASSQGVAGENEQFF

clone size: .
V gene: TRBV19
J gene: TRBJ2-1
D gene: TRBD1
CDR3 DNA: TGTGCCTGTAGTATGGCCGGGACAGATGACCACAATGAGCAGTTCTTC
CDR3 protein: CACSMAGTDDHNEQFF

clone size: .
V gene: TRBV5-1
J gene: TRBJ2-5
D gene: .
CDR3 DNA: TGCGCCAGCAGCGCTCACGGGCGATTGTCGGGGGAGACCCAGTACTTC
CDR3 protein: CASSAHGRLSGETQYF

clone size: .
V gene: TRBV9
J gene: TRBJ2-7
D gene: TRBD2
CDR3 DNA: TGTGCCATCGGGGGGACTAGGCAAATTGAGCAGTACTTC
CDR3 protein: CAIGGTRQIEQYF

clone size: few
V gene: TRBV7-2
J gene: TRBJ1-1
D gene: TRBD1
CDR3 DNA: TGTGCCAGCAGCTTAATACAGGGGACTCCCCTGGGCACTGAAGCTTTCTTT
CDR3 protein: CASSLIQGTPLGTEAFF

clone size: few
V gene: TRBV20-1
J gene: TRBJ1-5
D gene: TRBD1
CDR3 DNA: TGCAGTGCATCCCGGCTGGGACAGGGTGGCAATCAGCCCCAGCATTTT
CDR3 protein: CSASRLGQGGNQPQHF

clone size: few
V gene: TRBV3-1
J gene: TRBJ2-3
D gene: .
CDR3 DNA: TGTGCCAGCAGCCGAGTTGATACGCAGTATTTT
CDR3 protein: CASSRVDTQYF

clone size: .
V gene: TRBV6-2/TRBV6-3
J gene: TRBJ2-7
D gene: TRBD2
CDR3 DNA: TGTGCCAGCCGGACTAGCGGGACCCACGAGCAGTACTTC
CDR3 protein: CASRTSGTHEQYF

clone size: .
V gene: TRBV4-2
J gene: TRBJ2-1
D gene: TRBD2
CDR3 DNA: TGTGCCAGCAGCCCCCCGGGACTAGCGGGAAAGGGTTCGCAGTTCTTC
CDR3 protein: CASSPPGLAGKGSQFF

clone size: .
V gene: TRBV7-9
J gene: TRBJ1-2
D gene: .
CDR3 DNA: TGTGCCAGCAGCTTAGCACAGCTCTATGGCTACACCTTC
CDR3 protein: CASSLAQLYGYTF

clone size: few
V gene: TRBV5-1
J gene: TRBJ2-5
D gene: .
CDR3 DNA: TGCGCCAGCAGCACTAAACGACAGGGGAGGGGGGAGACCCAGTACTTC
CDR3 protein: CASSTKRQGRGETQYF

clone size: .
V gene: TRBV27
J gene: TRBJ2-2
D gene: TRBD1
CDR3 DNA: TGTGCCAGCAGTTTCAGGGGGTATACGAACACCGGGGAGCTGTTTTTT
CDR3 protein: CASSFRGYTNTGELFF

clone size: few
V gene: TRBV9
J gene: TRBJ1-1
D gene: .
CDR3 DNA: TGTGCCAGCAGCTCGGGGTCCAGTTCGAACACTGAAGCTTTCTTT
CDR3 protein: CASSSGSSSNTEAFF

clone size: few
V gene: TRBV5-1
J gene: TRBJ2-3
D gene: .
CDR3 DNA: TGCGCCAGCAGCTTAAGACAGGCTTCAGATACGCAGTATTTT
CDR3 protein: CASSLRQASDTQYF

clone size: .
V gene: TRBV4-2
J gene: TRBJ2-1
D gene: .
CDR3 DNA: TGTGCCAGCAGCCGACAAGGGGAAGCGGTCAATGAGCAGTTCTTC
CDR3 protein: CASSRQGEAVNEQFF

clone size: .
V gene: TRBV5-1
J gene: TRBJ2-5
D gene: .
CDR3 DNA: TGCGCCAGCAGCCTCCCTCGGGATCTCAACAAGGAGACCCAGTACTTC
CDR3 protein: CASSLPRDLNKETQYF

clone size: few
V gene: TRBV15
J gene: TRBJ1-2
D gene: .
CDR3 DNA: TGTGCCACCAGCAGGCGGGGGTACGACTATGGCTACACCTTC
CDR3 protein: CATSRRGYDYGYTF

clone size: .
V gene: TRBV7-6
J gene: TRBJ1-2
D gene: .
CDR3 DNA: TGTGCCAGCAGCTTAGATAGGGGCACCTATGGCTACACCTTC
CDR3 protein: CASSLDRGTYGYTF

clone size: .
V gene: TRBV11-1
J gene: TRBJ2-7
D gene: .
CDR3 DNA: TGTGCCAGCAGCTTAGCAAACAGACAGAACGAGCAGTACTTC
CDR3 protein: CASSLANRQNEQYF

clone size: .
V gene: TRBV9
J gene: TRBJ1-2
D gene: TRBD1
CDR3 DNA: TGTGCCAGCAGCGTTAGGGACAGGCTTATCTATGGCTACACCTTC
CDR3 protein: CASSVRDRLIYGYTF

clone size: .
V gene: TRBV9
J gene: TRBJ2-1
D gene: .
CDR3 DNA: TGTGCCAGCAGCGTAGGCAGCGCACACAATGAGCAGTTCTTC
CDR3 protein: CASSVGSAHNEQFF

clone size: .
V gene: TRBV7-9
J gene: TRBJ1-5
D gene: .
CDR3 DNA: TGTGCCAGCAGCTTCGCAGGGAGCAATCAGCCCCAGCATTTT
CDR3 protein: CASSFAGSNQPQHF

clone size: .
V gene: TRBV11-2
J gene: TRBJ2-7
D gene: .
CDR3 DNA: TGTGCCAGCAGCTTAGACCTATCCCCCTACGAGCAGTACTTC
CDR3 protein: CASSLDLSPYEQYF